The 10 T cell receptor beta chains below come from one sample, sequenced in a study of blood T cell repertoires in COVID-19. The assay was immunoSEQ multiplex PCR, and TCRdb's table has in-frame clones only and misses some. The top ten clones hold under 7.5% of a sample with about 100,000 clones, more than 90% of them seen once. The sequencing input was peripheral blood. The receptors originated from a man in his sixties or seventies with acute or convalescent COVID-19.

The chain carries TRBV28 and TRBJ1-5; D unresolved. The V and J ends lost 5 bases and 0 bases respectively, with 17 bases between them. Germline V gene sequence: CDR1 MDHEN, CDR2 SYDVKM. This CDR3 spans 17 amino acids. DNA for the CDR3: TGTGCCAGCAGTCACGACCGAGGGCCGTATAGCAATCAGCCCCAGCATTTT. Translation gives CASSHDRGPYSNQPQHF.

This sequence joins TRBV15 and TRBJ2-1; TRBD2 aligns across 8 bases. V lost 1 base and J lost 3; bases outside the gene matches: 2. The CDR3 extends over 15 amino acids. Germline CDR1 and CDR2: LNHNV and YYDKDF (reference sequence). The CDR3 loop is CATSRAGTSYNEQFF. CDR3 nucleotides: TGTGCCACCAGCAGAGCCGGGACTAGCTACAATGAGCAGTTCTTC. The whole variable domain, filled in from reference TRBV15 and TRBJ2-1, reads DAMVIQNPRYQVTQFGKPVTLSCSQTLNHNVMYWYQQKSSQAPKLLFHYYDKDFNNEADTPDNFQSRRPNTSFCFLDIRSPGLGDTAMYLCATSRAGTSYNEQFFGPGTRLTVL.

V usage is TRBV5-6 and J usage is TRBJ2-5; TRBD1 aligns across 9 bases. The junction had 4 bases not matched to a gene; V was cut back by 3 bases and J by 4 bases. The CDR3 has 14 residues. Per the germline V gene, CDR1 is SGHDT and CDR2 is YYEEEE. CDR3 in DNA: TGTGCCAGCAGCTCGGACAGGGGAGTAGAGACCCAGTACTTC. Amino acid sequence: CASSSDRGVETQYF.

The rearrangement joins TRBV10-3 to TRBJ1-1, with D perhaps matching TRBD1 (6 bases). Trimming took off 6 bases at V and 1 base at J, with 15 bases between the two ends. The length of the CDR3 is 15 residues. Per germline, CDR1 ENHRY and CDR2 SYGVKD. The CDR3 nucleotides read TGTGCCATCAGGGATCTGGGGGCCGAGAACACTGAAGCTTTCTTT. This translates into CAIRDLGAENTEAFF.

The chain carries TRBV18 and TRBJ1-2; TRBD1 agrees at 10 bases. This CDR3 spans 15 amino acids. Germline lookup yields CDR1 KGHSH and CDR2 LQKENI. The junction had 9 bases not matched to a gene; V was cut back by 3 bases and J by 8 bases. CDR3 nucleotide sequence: TGTGCCAGCTCACCTCCCGGGACAGGGGCAAACGGCTACACCTTC. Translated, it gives CASSPPGTGANGYTF.

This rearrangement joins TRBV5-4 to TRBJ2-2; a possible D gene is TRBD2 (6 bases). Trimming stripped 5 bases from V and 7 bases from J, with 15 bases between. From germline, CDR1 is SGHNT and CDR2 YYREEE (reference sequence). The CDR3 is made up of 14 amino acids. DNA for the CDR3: TGTGCCAGCAGTTTTAGCGGTACCTTCGGGGAGCTGTTTTTT. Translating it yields CASSFSGTFGELFF.

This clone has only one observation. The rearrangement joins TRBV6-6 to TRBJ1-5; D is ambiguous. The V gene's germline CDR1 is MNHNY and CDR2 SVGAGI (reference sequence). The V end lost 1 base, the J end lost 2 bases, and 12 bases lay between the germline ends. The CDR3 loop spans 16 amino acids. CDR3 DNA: TGTGCCAGCAGTTACTTATTCTCTATGGGCAATCAGCCCCAGCATTTT. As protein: CASSYLFSMGNQPQHF.

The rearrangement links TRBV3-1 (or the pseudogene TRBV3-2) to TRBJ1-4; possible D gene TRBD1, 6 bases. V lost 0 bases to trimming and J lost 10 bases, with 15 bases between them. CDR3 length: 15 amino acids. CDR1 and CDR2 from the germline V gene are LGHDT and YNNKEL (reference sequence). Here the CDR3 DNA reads TGTGCCAGCAGCCAAGACACCAGGGGTAGGGGAAAACTGTTTTTT. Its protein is CASSQDTRGRGKLFF.

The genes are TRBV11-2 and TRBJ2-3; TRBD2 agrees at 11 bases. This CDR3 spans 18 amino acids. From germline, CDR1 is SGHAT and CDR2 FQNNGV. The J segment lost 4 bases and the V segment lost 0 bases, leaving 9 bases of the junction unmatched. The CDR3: CASSLDGLLAGVADTQYF. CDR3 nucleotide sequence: TGTGCCAGCAGCTTAGATGGTTTACTAGCGGGAGTTGCAGATACGCAGTATTTT.

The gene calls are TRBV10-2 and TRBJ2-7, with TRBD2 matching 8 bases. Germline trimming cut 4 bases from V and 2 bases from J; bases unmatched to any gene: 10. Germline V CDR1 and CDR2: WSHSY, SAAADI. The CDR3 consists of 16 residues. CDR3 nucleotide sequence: TGCGCCAGCAGTGCCGGGAGCGGGAGTATCACCTACGAGCAGTACTTC. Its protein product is CASSAGSGSITYEQYF.